This TCR beta chain was identified in a study of blood T cell repertoires in COVID-19. Some clones are missing from TCRdb's copy, which holds only in-frame ones; the method was immunoSEQ multiplex PCR. The sample contains around 190,000 clones, about 86% of which appear only once. Germline-derived CDR1 and CDR2 are MNHNY and SVGAGI (reference sequence). V gave up 3 bases and J gave up 3 bases, with 6 bases separating them. This CDR3 region has 13 residues. Material for sequencing was PBMCs or T cells enriched from blood (not recorded which). The TCR sequence derives from a woman aged 40 to 50 in a cohort exposed to, infected with or recovered from COVID-19 (not recorded which). The rearrangement links TRBV6-6 to TRBJ2-1; no definite D call. The CDR3 is CASSYLGYNEQFF. Written as DNA, the CDR3 is TGTGCCAGCAGTTATCTAGGCTACAATGAGCAGTTCTTC.